This entry is about one T cell receptor beta chain. Its antigen is not identified. This entry belongs to a study of blood T cells in healthy people across ages. General study findings and limits: Diversity was higher, and naive CD4+ cells more numerous, in long-lived donors than in aged donors. The CMV status of each donor remained undetermined, and this could have confounded shifts in expanded clonotypes.

The authors ran a second PCR of about 6 to 11 cycles using a sample-barcoded 5' primer and a J-beta primer mix. TCRdb ran MiXCR on the 5' RACE reads and lists one entry per CDR3 protein. This sample yields approximately 800,000 distinct CDR3 sequences, of which 20% to 30% are seen a single time; approximately 2.9% belongs to the top ten. All donors came from Russia, were Caucasian and healthy, and spanned ages about 6 to 100. Trimming pared 6 bases from V and 0 bases from J, leaving 14 bases between. In germline, CDR1 is DFQATT, CDR2 SNEGSKA (reference sequence). The CDR3 is 14 amino acids. These data were likewise used in another study, on T cells of mothers and their children.

V usage is TRBV20-1 and J usage is TRBJ2-5; D call uncertain. The sequenced sample consisted of blood. The receptor was isolated from a boy aged 5-17 years in good health. As DNA, the CDR3 is TGCAGTGCCCTATTAGAAAGAAACCAAGAGACCCAGTACTTC. As protein: CSALLERNQETQYF.